The next 25 T cell receptor beta chains were all read from a single sample in a study of blood T cell repertoires in COVID-19. Assay: immunoSEQ multiplex PCR; the TCRdb copy retains only in-frame clones and omits some. The data show some 380,000 clones, with roughly 77% seen just once and roughly 1.2% held by the top ten. Sequencing was done on a sample of peripheral blood. The source is a human donor with acute or convalescent COVID-19. The donor label of this sample is uncertain.

The J gene is TRBJ1-1, the V gene TRBV10-3, with D perhaps matching TRBD1 (6 bases). V was pared by 4 bases and J by 5 bases, with 11 bases between. The germline CDR1 and CDR2 sequences are ENHRY and SYGVKD. The CDR3 runs to 13 residues. The DNA for the CDR3 is TGTGCCATCAGTGTGGGGGCAGGGACTGAAGCTTTCTTT. Its translation: CAISVGAGTEAFF.

V is TRBV29-1 and J is TRBJ2-7; perhaps TRBD2 as D (5 bases). The CDR3 runs 12 residues. Germline CDR1 and CDR2: SQVTM and ANQGSEA. V lost 4 bases and J 5 bases, leaving 12 bases between the germline ends. Here the CDR3 reads CSVARTRDEQYF. The CDR3 region has the DNA TGCAGCGTTGCTCGAACTAGAGACGAGCAGTACTTC.

V is TRBV5-6 and J is TRBJ1-4; D unclear. The CDR3 extends over 16 amino acids. Trimming pared 4 bases from V and 7 bases from J, leaving 20 bases between. Germline loops: CDR1 SGHDT, CDR2 YYEEEE. The CDR3 protein is CASSPLLAEAGEKLFF. CDR3 DNA: TGTGCCAGCAGCCCCCTCCTGGCGGAGGCTGGTGAAAAACTGTTTTTT.

The chain is built from TRBV2 and TRBJ1-4, with TRBD1 matching 11 bases. The CDR3 totals 14 residues. Germline lookup yields CDR1 SNHLY and CDR2 FYNNEI. Trimming cost V 6 bases and J 6 bases; bases outside gene matches: 3. DNA for the CDR3: TGTGCCAGCAGCCCGGGACAGGGGGATGAAAAACTGTTTTTT. Its translation is CASSPGQGDEKLFF.

Here the CDR3 reads CAWSVRHGTEAFF. CDR3 nucleotides: TGTGCCTGGAGTGTGCGTCACGGGACTGAAGCTTTCTTT. The chain joins TRBV30 to TRBJ1-1; D is ambiguous. From germline, CDR1 is GTSNPN and CDR2 SVGIG (reference sequence). The CDR3 runs 13 residues. Between the trimmed V and J ends, which lost 0 bases and 5 bases, there was a span of 10 bases. Based on the CDR3 plus reference TRBV30 and TRBJ1-1, the full variable domain is SQTIHQWPATLVQPVGSPLSLECTVEGTSNPNLYWYRQAAGRGLQLLFYSVGIGQISSEVPQNLSASRPQDRQFILSSKKLLLSDSGFYLCAWSVRHGTEAFFGQGTRLTVV.

For the CDR3, the DNA is TGTGCCAGCAGTGAGGGAGGGGCGAAAGAGACCCAGTACTTC. Its protein product is CASSEGGAKETQYF. The chain is built from TRBV6-1 and TRBJ2-5; TRBD2 aligns across 7 bases. This CDR3 is built from 14 residues. Germline CDR1 is MNHNS and CDR2 is SASEGT. V shed 3 bases and J 3 bases; nucleotides not matched to a gene: 4.

V usage is TRBV5-6 and J usage is TRBJ1-1, with TRBD1 as a possible D gene (6 bases). The CDR3 totals 13 residues. V lost 5 bases, J lost 5 bases, and 13 bases lay in between. Per germline, CDR1 SGHDT and CDR2 YYEEEE. CDR3 loop: CASRWGGGTEAFF. Written as DNA, the CDR3 is TGTGCCAGCAGGTGGGGGGGCGGAACTGAAGCTTTCTTT.

The V call is TRBV6-5, the J call TRBJ1-2; D may be TRBD1 (6 bases). Germline CDR1 MNHEY, CDR2 SVGAGI. V was cut by 4 bases and J by 6 bases, with 18 bases left in between. The CDR3 extends over 15 amino acids. Written as DNA, the CDR3 is TGTGCCAGCAGTTTCCGACAGGCCTCTCGTAATGGCTACACCTTC. The encoded protein is CASSFRQASRNGYTF.

The chain recombines TRBV12-3 or TRBV12-4 with TRBJ1-5; D remains ambiguous. The CDR3 runs 13 residues. Between the trimmed V and J ends, which lost 3 bases and 7 bases, there was a span of 10 bases. The CDR3 nucleotides read TGTGCCAGCAGTTTCCAGAGGGCACAGCCCCAGCATTTT. It yields the protein CASSFQRAQPQHF.

Note on this clone: This sample also contains other DNA sequences that code for the same CDR3. CDR3 protein: CASSPPGQSSYEQYF. The CDR3 DNA sequence: TGTGCCAGCTCACCACCGGGACAGAGCTCCTACGAGCAGTACTTC. The gene calls are TRBV18 and TRBJ2-7, with 7 bases aligning to TRBD1. Germline V lookup: CDR1 KGHSH, CDR2 LQKENI. V lost 0 bases and J lost 0; bases outside the gene matches: 2. There are 15 residues in the CDR3.

The chain uses TRBV19 and TRBJ1-6; the D gene is possibly TRBD1 (5 bases). Trimming removed 6 bases from V and 10 bases from J, with 22 bases in between. Looked up from germline, CDR1 is LNHDA and CDR2 is SQIVND (reference sequence). The CDR3 length is 16 residues. CDR3 region: CASRGTAKGFRSPLHF. The CDR3 DNA reads as TGTGCCAGTAGGGGGACTGCAAAAGGTTTTCGGTCACCCCTCCACTTT.

The chain combines TRBV6-6 with TRBJ2-1; D possibly corresponds to TRBD2 (6 bases). The V gene lost 5 bases and the J gene lost 5 bases, with 22 bases spanning the gap. This CDR3 contains 17 residues. Germline values: CDR1 MNHNY, CDR2 SVGAGI (reference sequence). CDR3 in amino acids: CASSLTSGTFSNNEQFF. In DNA, the CDR3 is TGTGCCAGCAGTCTCACCTCCGGGACTTTTAGTAACAATGAGCAGTTCTTC.

This clone came up a few times. The rearrangement links TRBV2 to TRBJ2-1, with 7 nucleotides matching TRBD2. CDR1 is SNHLY, CDR2 FYNNEI, per germline. Unmatched junction bases numbered 5, after V lost 7 bases and J lost 2 bases. The CDR3 totals 14 residues. The CDR3 DNA is TGTGCCAGCATGGCTACTAGCGCCTACAATGAGCAGTTCTTC. It translates to CASMATSAYNEQFF.

The V and J genes are TRBV3-1 (or the pseudogene TRBV3-2) and TRBJ2-5; D is perhaps TRBD2 (6 bases). Germline loops: CDR1 LGHDT, CDR2 YNNKEL (reference sequence). Trimming removed 4 bases from V and 6 bases from J, with 15 bases in between. CDR3 length equals 14 residues. The CDR3 reads CASSLSGLEKTQYF. The CDR3 bases are TGTGCCAGCAGCCTCTCGGGACTCGAAAAGACCCAGTACTTC.

This chain joins TRBV3-1 (or the pseudogene TRBV3-2) and TRBJ1-6; D remains ambiguous. Germline V gene lookup returns CDR1 LGHDT and CDR2 YNNKEL (reference sequence). V was cut by 1 base and J by 3 bases, with 10 bases left in between. This CDR3 is built from 16 residues. As DNA, the CDR3 is TGTGCCAGCAGCCAAGCGGGAAATCTCTATAATTCACCCCTCCACTTT. Translation: CASSQAGNLYNSPLHF.

The chain has TRBV7-9 and TRBJ2-2, with D possibly matching TRBD1 (5 bases). V dropped 5 bases and J dropped 1 base, with 14 bases sitting between them. This CDR3 region has 16 residues. Germline V gene sequence: CDR1 SEHNR, CDR2 FQNEAQ (reference sequence). CDR3 nucleotides: TGTGCCAGCAGCAGCCAGGGCCTCAGGAACACCGGGGAGCTGTTTTTT. As protein: CASSSQGLRNTGELFF.

The rearrangement links TRBV5-1 to TRBJ1-5; 7 bases agree with TRBD1. The V gene's germline CDR1 is SGHRS and CDR2 YFSETQ. This CDR3 is built from 15 residues. V shed 0 bases, J shed 5 bases, and the junction held 5 bases outside the gene matches. The chain's CDR3 is CASSLGRGADQPQHF. CDR3 nucleotides: TGCGCCAGCAGCTTGGGCAGGGGGGCGGATCAGCCCCAGCATTTT.

The V and J genes are TRBV11-2 and TRBJ1-6; no definite D call. V was pared by 3 bases and J by 7 bases, with 10 bases between. The CDR3 is made up of 14 amino acids. In germline, CDR1 is SGHAT, CDR2 FQNNGV. The CDR3 here is CASSFSMINSPLHF. The CDR3 region has the DNA TGTGCCAGCAGCTTTTCTATGATCAATTCACCCCTCCACTTT.

This clone was seen more than once but under ten times. The rearrangement links TRBV10-3 to TRBJ1-6; D uncertain. Trimming pared 7 bases from V and 7 bases from J, leaving 11 bases between. From germline, CDR1 is ENHRY and CDR2 SYGVKD. The CDR3 runs 13 residues. This CDR3 is CAIMPVLNSPLHF. CDR3 nucleotide sequence: TGTGCCATCATGCCGGTCCTAAATTCACCCCTCCACTTT.

V is TRBV2 and J is TRBJ1-1, with D hard to call. Deletions cut 10 bases from V and 0 bases from J, with 6 bases between. The CDR3 is made up of 11 amino acids. Germline V gene sequence: CDR1 SNHLY, CDR2 FYNNEI. CDR3 bases: TGTGCCACCACAATGAACACTGAAGCTTTCTTT. Protein: CATTMNTEAFF.

CDR3 nucleotide sequence: TGTGCCAGCAGTGTGGAGGATACGCAGTATTTT. Its translation: CASSVEDTQYF. The rearrangement links TRBV2 to TRBJ2-3; D remains ambiguous. Per the germline V gene, CDR1 is SNHLY and CDR2 is FYNNEI. There are 11 residues in the CDR3. V was clipped by 4 bases and J by 6 bases, with 5 bases between them.

V is TRBV6-6 and J is TRBJ1-4; 10 nucleotides align to TRBD1. This CDR3 has 16 residues. V lost 0 bases, J lost 7 bases, and 5 bases stayed unmatched. In germline, CDR1 is MNHNY, CDR2 SVGAGI (reference sequence). CDR3 sequence: CASSYSGDRGVEKLFF. In nucleotides, the CDR3 is TGTGCCAGCAGTTACTCGGGGGACAGGGGAGTTGAAAAACTGTTTTTT.

The sample holds a few counts of this clone. This chain uses TRBV30 with TRBJ2-7; TRBD2 agrees at 10 bases. The CDR3 spans 15 residues. The V gene end was trimmed by 0 bases and the J gene end by 2 bases; junction bases not matched to a gene: 4. Germline V gene lookup returns CDR1 GTSNPN and CDR2 SVGIG (reference sequence). The CDR3 region has the DNA TGTGCCTGGAGTGTGTTAGCGGGAGGCACCTACGAGCAGTACTTC. Protein sequence: CAWSVLAGGTYEQYF.

The chain uses TRBV7-8 and TRBJ2-1; 8 bases are shared with TRBD2. The V gene's germline CDR1 is SGHVS and CDR2 FQNEAQ. The CDR3 totals 15 residues. The V and J ends lost 2 bases and 4 bases, in that order; junction bases with no gene match: 4. DNA of the CDR3: TGTGCCAGCAGCTTACCAGCGGGGGAATACAATGAGCAGTTCTTC. Amino acids: CASSLPAGEYNEQFF. The full variable domain, completed using reference TRBV7-8 and TRBJ2-1, is GAGVSQSPRYKVAKRGQDVALRCDPISGHVSLFWYQQALGQGPEFLTYFQNEAQLDKSGLPSDRFFAERPEGSVSTLKIQRTQQEDSAVYLCASSLPAGEYNEQFFGPGTRLTVL.

This chain connects TRBV18 to TRBJ2-7; the D is unclear. The CDR3 extends over 13 amino acids. From germline, CDR1 is KGHSH and CDR2 LQKENI. V lost 3 bases, J lost 6 bases, and 12 bases lay in between. CDR3 coding DNA: TGTGCCAGCTCACCTCTCGCAGCAGGCGAGCAGTACTTC. It is translated as CASSPLAAGEQYF.